These 14 T cell receptor beta chains were sequenced from one sample in a study of CD8+ T cells in alopecia areata. The sequencing template was cDNA reverse transcribed from extracted RNA. Measured with immunoSEQ multiplex PCR; TCRdb has only the in-frame clones, and not every one. The sample has 140,000 or so clones; 62% are singletons. Sequencing was done on a sample of CD8+ T cells sorted from blood. Source of these receptors: a human donor in good health.

The chain couples TRBV29-1 to TRBJ2-5, with TRBD2 matching over 7 bases. J lost 4 bases, V lost 4 bases, and 3 bases had no gene match. This CDR3 has 12 residues. Per germline, CDR1 SQVTM and CDR2 ANQGSEA. CDR3 in DNA: TGCAGCGTTGGATCGGGGGGAGAGACCCAGTACTTC. It is translated as CSVGSGGETQYF.

The V gene is TRBV6-1, the J gene TRBJ2-3; no firm D call. The CDR3 has 14 amino acids. The germline gives CDR1 MNHNS, CDR2 SASEGT. V lost 2 bases to trimming and J lost 0 bases, with 6 bases between them. This CDR3 is CASSEIGSTDTQYF. For the CDR3, the DNA is TGTGCCAGCAGTGAAATAGGAAGCACAGATACGCAGTATTTT.

This clone occurred a few times. This sequence joins TRBV7-5 and TRBJ2-1; the table's D call of TRBD2 was not tested on the DNA. TRBV7-5 is deemed a pseudogene. The length of the CDR3 is 15 residues. CDR3 residues: CASSPMLRVGNEQFF. The CDR3 DNA follows: TGTGCCAGCAGCCCCATGTTGAGGGTAGGCAATGAGCAGTTCTTC.

This clone was detected only a few times. The V gene is TRBV5-4, the J gene TRBJ2-2, with 8 nucleotides matching TRBD2. This CDR3 has 15 residues. The junction had 6 bases not matched to a gene; V was cut back by 4 bases and J by 4 bases. CDR1 is SGHNT and CDR2 is YYREEE in the germline V gene (reference sequence). The CDR3 bases are TGTGCCAGCAGCCTCGGACTAGCCGGCACCGGGGAGCTGTTTTTT. Translated: CASSLGLAGTGELFF.

This chain links TRBV6-1 with TRBJ1-3; D is undetermined. Per the germline V gene, CDR1 is MNHNS and CDR2 is SASEGT. V was shortened by 8 bases and J by 7 bases, with 15 bases between the two germline ends. There are 13 residues in the CDR3. The CDR3 protein is CASATRRPNTIYF. CDR3 nucleotide sequence: TGTGCCAGCGCAACCAGGAGGCCGAACACCATATATTTT.

The chain uses TRBV29-1 and TRBJ1-3; 10 nucleotides agree with TRBD1. The CDR3 length is 17 residues. After removal of 1 base from V and 2 bases from J, the junction contained 8 bases not matched to a gene. Per germline, CDR1 SQVTM and CDR2 ANQGSEA. DNA of the CDR3: TGCAGCGTTGAAGTTATTGACAGGGGGCAGACTGGAAACACCATATATTTT. It translates to CSVEVIDRGQTGNTIYF.

The V and J genes are TRBV9 and TRBJ2-1; D unclear. Trimming cost V 0 bases and J 5 bases, with 6 bases left between them. From germline, CDR1 is SGDLS and CDR2 YYNGEE. The CDR3 runs 13 residues. The CDR3 sequence is CASSVALDNEQFF. The DNA of the CDR3 is TGTGCCAGCAGCGTAGCGTTGGACAATGAGCAGTTCTTC. Together with reference TRBV9 and TRBJ2-1, the CDR3 gives the full variable domain: DSGVTQTPKHLITATGQRVTLRCSPRSGDLSVYWYQQSLDQGLQFLIQYYNGEERAKGNILERFSAQQFPDLHSELNLSSLELGDSALYFCASSVALDNEQFFGPGTRLTVL.

The chain combines TRBV5-1 with TRBJ2-1; D unresolved. The germline gives CDR1 SGHRS, CDR2 YFSETQ. Trimming shortened V by 1 base and J by 8 bases, and 16 bases separated the two germline ends. This CDR3 region has 15 residues. For the CDR3, the DNA is TGCGCCAGCAGCTTGCTAGGGCCTGTTGCCGATGAGCAGTTCTTC. It encodes CASSLLGPVADEQFF.

This clone was recorded a few times. V and J are TRBV29-1 and TRBJ2-2; D is uncertain. Germline assignment: CDR1 SQVTM and CDR2 ANQGSEA. The CDR3 has 13 residues. The V end was cut by 7 bases, the J end by 4 bases, with 13 bases between. The CDR3 protein is CSAADELTGELFF. CDR3 in DNA: TGCAGCGCCGCGGACGAACTCACCGGGGAGCTGTTTTTT.

This rearrangement joins TRBV29-1 to TRBJ2-1; no reliable D call. Germline CDR1 and CDR2: SQVTM and ANQGSEA. V was clipped by 1 base and J by 5 bases, with 6 bases between them. The length of the CDR3 is 12 residues. CDR3 bases: TGCAGCGTTGAAGTCCCCGACAATGAGCAGTTCTTC. Translating it yields CSVEVPDNEQFF.

This clone was observed a handful of times. J is TRBJ1-1 and V is TRBV14; the D gene is possibly TRBD1 (5 bases). Germline loops: CDR1 SGHDN, CDR2 FVKESK. Deletions cut 3 bases from V and 5 bases from J, with 16 bases between. This CDR3 comprises 15 residues. The CDR3 is CASSQFRVGGTEAFF. The CDR3 DNA follows: TGTGCCAGCAGCCAGTTCAGGGTTGGGGGGACTGAAGCTTTCTTT.

This clone appeared once. The gene calls are TRBV4-1 and TRBJ2-7; TRBD1 agrees at 9 bases. V lost 4 bases, J lost 3 bases, and 4 bases stayed unmatched. The CDR3 spans 14 residues. Germline assignment: CDR1 MGHRA and CDR2 YSYEKL. The CDR3 reads CASSPGTGRYEQYF. As DNA, the CDR3 is TGCGCCAGCAGCCCCGGGACAGGGCGCTACGAGCAGTACTTC.

This clone was counted between two and nine times. The rearrangement uses TRBV29-1 and TRBJ2-3; D is ambiguous. Trimming cost V 0 bases and J 0 bases, with 16 bases left between them. This CDR3 is 17 amino acids long. CDR1 SQVTM and CDR2 ANQGSEA come from the germline V gene. DNA of the CDR3: TGCAGCGTTGAAGATCTATCGGCAGCGACTAGCACAGATACGCAGTATTTT. This gives the protein CSVEDLSAATSTDTQYF.

The J gene is TRBJ1-2, the V gene TRBV29-1; D unresolved. The CDR3 sequence is 11 residues long. V was cut by 6 bases and J by 5 bases, with 10 bases left in between. Germline V CDR1 and CDR2: SQVTM, ANQGSEA. CDR3 nucleotide sequence: TGCAGCGTCCCCGGACCGTATGGCTACACCTTC. Translated: CSVPGPYGYTF.